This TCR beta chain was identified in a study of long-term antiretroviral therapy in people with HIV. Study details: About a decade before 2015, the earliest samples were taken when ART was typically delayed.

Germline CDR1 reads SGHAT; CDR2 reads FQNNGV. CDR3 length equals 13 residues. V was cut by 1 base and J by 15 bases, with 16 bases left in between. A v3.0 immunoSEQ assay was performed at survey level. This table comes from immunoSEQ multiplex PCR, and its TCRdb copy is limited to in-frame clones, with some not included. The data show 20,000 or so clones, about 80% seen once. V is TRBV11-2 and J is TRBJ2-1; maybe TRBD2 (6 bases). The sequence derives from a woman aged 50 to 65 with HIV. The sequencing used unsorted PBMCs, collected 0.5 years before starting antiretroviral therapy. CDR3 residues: CASSLGTGEAPFF. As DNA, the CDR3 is TGTGCCAGCAGCTTAGGTACCGGGGAGGCCCCGTTCTTC.